This entry is about one TCR beta chain. The sample originates from a study of blood T cell repertoires in COVID-19. Across the whole study: The cDNA or gDNA used as material had been derived from T cells, B-cell-depleted T cells, or PBMCs.

Original handling: Reference gene primers were amplified, and this amplification served to estimate nucleated cell counts. The protocol was immunoSEQ multiplex PCR, while the TCRdb copy is restricted to in-frame clones and leaves out a portion. V and J calls and clone size come straight from that table; D and trimming were deduced from the DNA. This repertoire shows fewer than 100,000 clones, 75% to 85% found once; its top ten account for approximately 24%. The CDR3 totals 17 residues. The V segment lost 0 bases and the J segment 7 bases; nucleotides outside the gene matches: 12. In germline, CDR1 is LGHDT, CDR2 YNNKEL (reference sequence).

Material for sequencing was peripheral blood. The clonotype originates from a man aged 65 to 85 with acute or convalescent COVID-19. The chain recombines TRBV3-1 (or the pseudogene TRBV3-2) with TRBJ2-1; the match to TRBD1 covers 7 bases. CDR3 residues: CASSQDLGQGVENEQFF. The CDR3 DNA reads as TGTGCCAGCAGCCAAGATCTGGGCCAGGGGGTAGAAAATGAGCAGTTCTTC.